This T cell receptor beta chain is drawn from a study of blood T cell repertoires in COVID-19. Profiling relied on immunoSEQ multiplex PCR, and the TCRdb table lists in-frame clones only, not all of them. The data hold 180,000 or so clones, with 75% to 90% observed a single time. Deletions cut 5 bases from V and 6 bases from J, with 11 bases between. Germline V gene sequence: CDR1 MDHEN, CDR2 SYDVKM. There are 13 residues in the CDR3. Clinical history reported by participants formed the basis on which cohorts were assigned. Sequenced input: PBMCs or T cells enriched from blood (not recorded which). This rearrangement joins TRBV28 to TRBJ2-1; D is unclear. The receptor was isolated from a woman in her sixties or seventies who had recovered from COVID-19. In DNA, the CDR3 is TGTGCCAGCAGTCCCTCGCCTACCAATGAGCAGTTCTTC. Translated: CASSPSPTNEQFF.